This T cell receptor beta chain was obtained from a study of shared clonotypes between healthy human individuals (dated by TCRdb to the early 2020s). Regarding the study in general: Two women and three men aged 18 to 49 years were included in the cohort. Per donor, three plates each were used for CD4 naive and CD4 memory, two for CD8 naive, and one for CD8 memory. Each donor's leukapheresis produced roughly between roughly 0.85 and 9.5 billion PBMCs. The study deeply sequenced blood TCR repertoires of about 5 healthy adults to estimate repertoire size and the extent of clonotype sharing between individuals. To increase sequencing depth and limit assay-specific biases, TCR repertoire library preparation and sequencing were carried out by different laboratories using diverse techniques.

Healthy HIV-negative adults with no recently reported acute infections or vaccinations were included as donors. All donors were Caucasian adults living in Nashville, Tennessee, USA. CD4+ T cells were enriched through magnetic negative selection, after which naive cells were positively selected on CD45RA and the remaining negative fraction served as the memory subset. Blood was obtained by leukapheresis, after which PBMCs were separated by Ficoll-Histopaque density gradient centrifugation and cryopreserved in liquid nitrogen vapor phase. Analytical flow cytometry was used to check the purity and quantity of every magnetically sorted T cell population. From each sorted fraction, genomic DNA was isolated and quantified by UV absorbance on a Nanodrop 2000c. With respect to this clone: Its antigen has not been determined. No base-level quality is on record; no much larger clone is a single base apart.

Using the deep immunoSEQ assay, multiplex PCR amplified TCR CDR3 regions from genomic DNA. Extracted genomic DNA from each cell subset was spread evenly across all wells of several immunoSEQ 96-well plates, with each plate serving as a replicate. Each replicate PCR for sorted subsets received around 0.2 ug genomic DNA, equal to roughly 30,000 T cell genomes. Purified libraries were measured with a Qubit 3.0 fluorometer, size-checked on a Bioanalyzer 2100, and measured again with the KAPA Library Quantification kit. Every immunoSEQ 96-well plate was sequenced on a dedicated single-read 150-cycle Illumina NextSeq 550 flow cell. In the authors' own workflow: Because the immunoSEQ output included only junctional sequences and no quality scores, the filtering could not be the same as the filtering used for full-length reads. Sequences were annotated with PyIR, a Python wrapper for IgBLAST v1.9, and V/J genes and CDR3 were assigned using IMGT germline references. Reads were removed for weak V/J assignments (E-value above 1e-6), missing CDR3, stop codons, out-of-frame junctions, or ambiguous translated residues. A V3J clonotype was defined by an identical inferred V gene, J gene, and CDR3 amino acid sequence. The percentage overlap between two repertoires was calculated by dividing the number of shared unique clonotypes by the size of the smaller repertoire. Three approaches were used to assess repertoire richness: RTK rarefaction, the Chao1 estimator, and Recon v2.1 estimates of unobserved clonotypes. For all TCRbeta clonotypes obtained by the gDNA method from a handful of donors, generation probabilities were computed with OLGA. TCRdb carries this immuneACCESS record with in-frame sequences only. Its versions omit some clonotypes, under half of them owing to an unresolved V gene in the studies checked, with the rest unexplained. V and J calls and clone size follow that table, whereas D and trimming were derived from the DNA. This sample has a few hundred thousand clones in its table, and approximately 97% of those were observed once. Together, the top ten hold 0.057% of the sample.

Sequences SGHRS (CDR1) and YFSETQ (CDR2) are obtained from the germline V gene. V is clipped by 1 base and J by 8 bases, and the sequence between their germline boundaries is 4 bases long. From the cysteine through the phenylalanine, the CDR3 covers 11 amino acids. Only the CDR3 portion is preserved as DNA: 33 bases, with reading frame beginning at the first base. The paper as a whole reports these results and caveats: The small number of donors limited the genetic and exposure-history diversity represented. Sampling was limited to blood, and TCR repertoires in tissue likely differ from TCR repertoires in blood. Pairwise subsampling indicated that sequencing depth was expected to affect the degree of clonotype sharing among donors. Compared with non-shared clonotypes, the clonotypes found in all four sorted-subset donors had higher generation probabilities. Larger estimated clonotype richness was generally found for naive subsets than for memory subsets. Incomplete sequencing was indicated by rarefaction of sorted-subset datasets, despite the large sequencing depth. Sharing across a few donors was observed for 4.5% to 6.5% of naive CD4, less than 4% of naive CD8, 2% to 2.5% of memory CD4, and roughly 0.4% of memory CD8 clonotypes.

Sequencing used naive CD4+ T cells sorted from blood. The meaning of the sample's cell subset or site label: CD45RA+ positively selected. The sequence is built from TRBV5-1 and TRBJ2-1; the D gene lacks a confident call. This receptor was taken from a woman aged 25 to 39 in good health. The CDR3 region: CASSLFYEQFF. The sequence in DNA is TGCGCCAGCAGCTTGTTCTATGAGCAGTTCTTC.